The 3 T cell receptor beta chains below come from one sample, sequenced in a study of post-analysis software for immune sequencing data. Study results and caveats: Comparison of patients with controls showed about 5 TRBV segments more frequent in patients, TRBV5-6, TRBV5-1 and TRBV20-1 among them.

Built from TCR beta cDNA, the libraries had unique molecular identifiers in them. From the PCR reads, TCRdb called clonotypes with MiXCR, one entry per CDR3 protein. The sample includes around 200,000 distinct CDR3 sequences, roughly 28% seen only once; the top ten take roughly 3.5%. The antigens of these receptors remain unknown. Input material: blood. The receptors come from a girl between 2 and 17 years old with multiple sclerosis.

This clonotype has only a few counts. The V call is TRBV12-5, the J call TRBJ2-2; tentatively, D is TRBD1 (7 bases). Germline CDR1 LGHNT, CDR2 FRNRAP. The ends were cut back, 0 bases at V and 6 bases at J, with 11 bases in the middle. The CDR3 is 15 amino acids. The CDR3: CASGLVQGRSGELFF. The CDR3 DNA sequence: TGTGCTAGTGGTTTGGTACAGGGGAGGTCCGGGGAGCTGTTTTTT.

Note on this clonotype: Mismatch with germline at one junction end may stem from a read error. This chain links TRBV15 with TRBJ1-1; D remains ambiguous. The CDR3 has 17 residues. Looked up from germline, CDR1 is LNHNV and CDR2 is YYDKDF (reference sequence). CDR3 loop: CAASRDRRELQNTEAFF. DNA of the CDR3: TGTGCCGCCAGCAGAGATCGAAGGGAACTCCAGAACACTGAAGCTTTCTTT.

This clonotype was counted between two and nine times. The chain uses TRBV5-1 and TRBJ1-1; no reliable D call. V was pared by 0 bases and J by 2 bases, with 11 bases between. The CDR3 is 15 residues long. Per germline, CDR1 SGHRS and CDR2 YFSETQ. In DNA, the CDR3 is TGCGCCAGCAGCTTGGCTCTCGGGGTAAACACTGAAGCTTTCTTT. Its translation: CASSLALGVNTEAFF.